A single sample gave rise to the 21 T cell receptor beta chains below, sequenced in a study of T cells in Graves' hyperthyroidism and ophthalmopathy. TCR beta CDR3 region amplification was performed from RNA transcripts. HTBI primers drove first-round RT-PCR of the TCR CDR3. TCRdb itself ran the multiplex PCR reads through MiXCR, one entry per CDR3 protein. The sample contains under 700,000 distinct CDR3 sequences, 35% to 55% of which appear only once. Sequences were obtained from peripheral blood or thyroid tissue (not recorded which). The receptors come from a woman aged 18-30 years with Graves' hyperthyroidism.

CDR3 protein: CASSGSDRVNEKLFF. In DNA form, the CDR3 reads TGTGCCAGCAGTGGTTCGGACAGAGTTAATGAAAAACTGTTTTTT. The chain recombines TRBV2 with TRBJ1-4, with D perhaps TRBD1 (6 bases). CDR1 and CDR2 from the germline V gene are SNHLY and FYNNEI. The CDR3 is 15 amino acids. V was cut by 4 bases and J by 4 bases, with 13 bases left in between.

This clonotype was counted many times. Here the CDR3 reads CATTATNEKLFF. The CDR3 DNA reads as TGTGCCACGACAGCAACTAATGAAAAACTGTTTTTT. This chain uses TRBV10-3 with TRBJ1-4, with D possibly being TRBD1 (5 bases). Trimming left V 10 bases short and J 0 bases short, with 6 bases between. This CDR3 contains 12 residues. CDR1 is ENHRY and CDR2 is SYGVKD in the germline V gene.

In its sample, this clonotype was seen many times. The chain recombines TRBV7-6 with TRBJ2-7; 8 nucleotides agree with TRBD1. This CDR3 spans 15 amino acids. J lost 6 bases, V lost 2 bases, and 9 bases had no gene match. Per the germline V gene, CDR1 is SGHVS and CDR2 is FNYEAQ. The CDR3 region has the DNA TGTGCCAGCAGCTTAAGACAGGGGAGATTTACCGAGCAGTACTTC. Its protein is CASSLRQGRFTEQYF. Using reference TRBV7-6 and TRBJ2-7 for the parts outside the CDR3, the full variable domain is GAGVSQSPRYKVTKRGQDVALRCDPISGHVSLYWYRQALGQGPEFLTYFNYEAQQDKSGLPNDRFSAERPEGSISTLTIQRTEQRDSAMYRCASSLRQGRFTEQYFGPGTRLTVT.

Points on this clonotype: At one of its ends the junction is not consistent with the germline gene, which may arise from a read error. The CDR3 bases are TGCGCCGGACAGGGGGCGTTCCCTGAAGCTTTCTTT. Translation: CAGQGAFPEAFF. The rearrangement links TRBV25-1 to TRBJ1-1, with 11 bases that match TRBD1. The CDR3 consists of 12 residues. In germline, CDR1 is MGHDK, CDR2 SYGVNS. Drawing the rest from reference TRBV25-1 and TRBJ1-1, the complete variable domain is EADIYQTPRYLVIGTGKKITLECSQTMGHDKMYWYQQDPGMELHLIHYSYGVNSTEKGDLSSESTVSRIRTEHFPLTLESARPSHTSQYLCAGQGAFPEAFFGQGTRLTVV.

In its sample, this clonotype was seen a few times. V gene TRBV2 combines with J gene TRBJ2-7; 9 nucleotides align to TRBD1. V shed 6 bases and J 4 bases; nucleotides not matched to a gene: 7. Germline V CDR1 and CDR2: SNHLY, FYNNEI. The CDR3 has 14 amino acids. The CDR3 sequence: CASSFGTGRYEQYF. CDR3 nucleotide sequence: TGTGCCAGCAGCTTCGGGACAGGGAGATACGAGCAGTACTTC.

This clonotype was observed a single time. The chain uses TRBV19 and TRBJ1-1; a possible D gene is TRBD1 (6 bases). Per the germline V gene, CDR1 is LNHDA and CDR2 is SQIVND (reference sequence). This CDR3 has 17 residues. With 4 bases removed from V and 5 bases from J, the gap between germline ends came to 23 bases. For the CDR3, the DNA is TGTGCCAGTAGTACACCTAACCAGGGGAGTTGGAATACTGAAGCTTTCTTT. It codes for CASSTPNQGSWNTEAFF.

In regard to this clonotype: The germline gene is not matched at one end of the junction; a read error may be the cause. The chain carries TRBV2 and TRBJ2-7; TRBD2 is a possible D gene (6 bases). CDR1 and CDR2 (germline): SNHLY, FYNNEI. The CDR3 totals 14 residues. CDR3 amino acids: CATSGGAGRREQYF. CDR3 DNA sequence: TGTGCCACCAGTGGAGGGGCAGGGCGGAGGGAGCAGTACTTC.

This clonotype was observed at least ten times. The chain carries TRBV2 and TRBJ2-2; TRBD2 matches at 8 bases. Trimming at V came to 6 bases and at J to 3 bases, leaving 3 bases not matched to a gene. The germline V gene has CDR1 SNHLY and CDR2 FYNNEI. CDR3 size: 14 residues. CDR3 residues: CASRAGGHTGELFF. The DNA for the CDR3 is TGTGCCAGCAGGGCGGGAGGCCACACCGGGGAGCTGTTTTTT.

The gene calls are TRBV25-1 and TRBJ1-4; tentatively, D is TRBD1 (5 bases). Germline V gene sequence: CDR1 MGHDK, CDR2 SYGVNS. The length of the CDR3 is 16 residues. The ends were cut back, 6 bases at V and 4 bases at J, with 18 bases in the middle. The CDR3 DNA reads TGTGCCAGCAGATCTGCGTTCGGGGGTAATAATGAAAAACTGTTTTTT. Translated, it gives CASRSAFGGNNEKLFF.

The V call is TRBV7-2, the J call TRBJ2-5, with TRBD1 matching 10 bases. This CDR3 comprises 14 residues. V dropped 5 bases and J dropped 5; count of bases not matched to a gene: 5. Germline V CDR1 and CDR2: SGHTA, FQGNSA. The CDR3 DNA sequence: TGTGCCAGCAGCATTGACAGGGGGCGTGAGACCCAGTACTTC. This encodes CASSIDRGRETQYF.

The chain recombines TRBV2 with TRBJ1-6, with D unclear. Trimming stripped 5 bases from V and 9 bases from J, with 11 bases between. Germline CDR1 is SNHLY and CDR2 is FYNNEI. CDR3 size: 13 residues. The CDR3 nucleotides read TGTGCCAGCAGTTTATCGATGAGTTCACCCCTCCACTTT. It encodes CASSLSMSSPLHF.

This clonotype was picked up many times. CDR3 region: CASSFGQGDSPLHF. The CDR3 bases are TGTGCCAGCAGCTTTGGACAGGGCGATTCACCCCTCCACTTT. The rearrangement uses TRBV7-9 and TRBJ1-6; 8 bases agree with TRBD1. The CDR3 length is 14 residues. Germline loops: CDR1 SEHNR, CDR2 FQNEAQ (reference sequence). The junction had 3 bases not matched to a gene; V was cut back by 3 bases and J by 8 bases.

The CDR3, as DNA: TGTGCCAGCGCCGGGACAGGGCTTAATTCACCCCTCCACTTT. This codes for CASAGTGLNSPLHF. The chain couples TRBV7-3 to TRBJ1-6, with 9 bases lining up with TRBD1. The V gene end was trimmed by 8 bases and the J gene end by 6 bases; junction bases not matched to a gene: 5. Germline CDR1 and CDR2: SGHTA and FQGTGA. CDR3 length: 14 residues.

To note about this clonotype: A far larger clone is one nucleotide away, so this likely arose from a read error. The chain employs TRBV19 and TRBJ1-1; the D is unclear. This CDR3 is built from 12 residues. CDR1 and CDR2 (germline): LNHDA, SQIVND (reference sequence). The CDR3 loop reads CASRQMNTEASF. CDR3 bases: TGTGCCAGTCGGCAAATGAACACTGAAGCTTCCTTT.

V and J are TRBV2 and TRBJ2-7; unclear D gene. This CDR3 has 14 residues. CDR1 is SNHLY, CDR2 FYNNEI, per germline. Trimming removed 5 bases from V and 2 bases from J, with 13 bases in between. CDR3 coding DNA: TGTGCCAGCAGTTACCCCGGCAGGACCTACGAGCAGTACTTC. It translates to CASSYPGRTYEQYF.

This clonotype was counted ten times or more. The rearrangement joins TRBV29-1 to TRBJ2-6; either TRBD1 or TRBD2 may fit D (5 bases each). Deletions cut 7 bases from V and 0 bases from J, with 13 bases between. Germline-derived CDR1 and CDR2 are SQVTM and ANQGSEA. There are 15 residues in the CDR3. The CDR3 protein is CSARDGNSGANVLTF. The CDR3 DNA is TGCAGCGCGAGGGACGGGAACTCTGGGGCCAACGTCCTGACTTTC.

This sequence joins TRBV25-1 and TRBJ1-3, with D perhaps TRBD1 (5 bases). Looked up from germline, CDR1 is MGHDK and CDR2 is SYGVNS. Trimming left V 5 bases short and J 4 bases short, with 18 bases between. The length of the CDR3 is 16 residues. The CDR3: CASSSLNGGSGNTIYF. DNA of the CDR3: TGTGCCAGCAGTTCCCTCAACGGGGGAAGCGGAAACACCATATATTTT.

This clonotype was seen a few times. The genes are TRBV7-9 and TRBJ2-7; D is undetermined. Deletions cut 5 bases from V and 0 bases from J, with 11 bases between. CDR1 and CDR2 from the germline V gene are SEHNR and FQNEAQ (reference sequence). CDR3 length equals 14 residues. This CDR3 is CASSPHTDSYEQYF. CDR3 DNA: TGTGCCAGCAGCCCCCACACAGACTCCTACGAGCAGTACTTC.

A few counts support this clonotype. This chain connects TRBV2 to TRBJ1-6; 8 positions match TRBD1. In germline, CDR1 is SNHLY, CDR2 FYNNEI. Germline trimming cut 5 bases from V and 8 bases from J; bases unmatched to any gene: 8. The CDR3 length is 15 residues. CDR3 loop: CASSQGQGRYSPLHF. The CDR3 coding sequence is TGTGCCAGCAGTCAAGGACAGGGTAGATATTCACCCCTCCACTTT.

Many counts were recorded for this clonotype. The rearrangement links TRBV19 to TRBJ1-6; 10 bases line up with TRBD1. Unmatched junction bases numbered 3, after V lost 3 bases and J lost 7 bases. This CDR3 region has 15 residues. The germline V gene encodes CDR1 LNHDA and CDR2 SQIVND (reference sequence). CDR3 nucleotides: TGTGCCAGTAGTATCGGGGACAGGGGAAATTCACCCCTCCACTTT. Encoded protein: CASSIGDRGNSPLHF.

The CDR3 nucleotides are TGTGCCAGTAAGCTGGGACAGGGAACCTACGAGCAGTACTTC. Protein: CASKLGQGTYEQYF. This chain joins TRBV19 and TRBJ2-7; 9 nucleotides align to TRBD1. With V trimmed by 7 bases and J by 2 bases, 6 bases remained unmatched. Germline CDR1 is LNHDA and CDR2 is SQIVND (reference sequence). CDR3 size: 14 residues.